This T cell receptor beta chain was captured in a study of blood T cells in healthy people across ages. Whole-study context: About one barcoded beta molecule per two T cells was the capture yield of template switching. Study-wide results and limits: Using unsorted PBMCs precluded a conclusive naive versus antigen-experienced comparison.

The second PCR ran 7 to 11 cycles with a sample-barcoded 5' primer and J-beta primers. In TCRdb, the 5' RACE reads were re-called with MiXCR into one record per CDR3 protein. The sample carries roughly 1,000,000 distinct CDR3 sequences, less than 25% recorded once. In terms of origin and age, donors were healthy Caucasian individuals from Russia aged about 6 to 90. In its sample, this clonotype was seen a few times. What it binds is not known. With 5 bases clipped from V and 0 bases from J, the junction kept 5 bases outside the gene matches. Germline V gene sequence: CDR1 LGHNA, CDR2 YSLEER. The length of the CDR3 is 15 residues. The same sample was also studied in work on T cells of mothers and their children. From that study: Reads obtained per mother exceeded 8.5 million TCR beta CDR3 reads, with roughly 3.1 million obtained per child.

The sample comprised blood. The receptor was isolated from a girl aged 2-10 years in good health. The genes are TRBV4-3 and TRBJ2-3; 7 nucleotides agree with TRBD2. The CDR3 is CASSTGGTSTDTQYF. CDR3 bases: TGCGCCAGCAGCACCGGGGGGACTAGCACAGATACGCAGTATTTT.